The 24 T cell receptor beta chains listed next were all sequenced from one sample in a study of shared T cell receptors in the human thymus. Clones were sequenced by immunoSEQ multiplex PCR, and TCRdb holds only the in-frame ones, with some missing. The sample records hundreds of thousands of clones, around 87% being singletons. This sample was also put to use in a study of human thymus T cells.

The specimen was thymocytes. All receptors derive from a boy younger than two with a congenital heart defect.

The chain is built from TRBV29-1 and TRBJ2-2, with a possible D match to TRBD2 (7 bases). Germline CDR1 SQVTM, CDR2 ANQGSEA. Trimming left V 6 bases short and J 6 bases short, with 23 bases between. This CDR3 spans 16 amino acids. Here the CDR3 reads CSVRGGMDTFSGELFF. The CDR3 coding sequence is TGCAGCGTGAGGGGGGGGATGGACACCTTCTCCGGGGAGCTGTTTTTT.

This chain joins TRBV10-1 and TRBJ2-7; 8 bases line up with TRBD2. Germline V gene data show CDR1 as WNHNN and CDR2 as SYGVQD (reference sequence). The J segment lost 2 bases and the V segment lost 10 bases, leaving 10 bases of the junction unmatched. CDR3 size: 14 residues. This chain's CDR3 is CATAAGTSPYEQYF. CDR3 nucleotides: TGCGCCACCGCGGCGGGGACTAGTCCCTACGAGCAGTACTTC.

This sequence joins TRBV27 and TRBJ2-7, with 9 bases identical to TRBD1. The CDR3 totals 16 residues. The V and J ends lost 6 bases and 4 bases, in that order; junction bases with no gene match: 13. Germline lookup yields CDR1 MNHEY and CDR2 SMNVEV (reference sequence). The chain's CDR3 is CASSPLRGQGGYEQYF. Written as DNA, the CDR3 is TGTGCCAGCAGCCCCTTGAGGGGACAGGGCGGTTACGAGCAGTACTTC.

This clone was detected once. The rearrangement joins TRBV7-8 to TRBJ1-3; weak D call: TRBD1 (6 bases). Germline CDR1 SGHVS, CDR2 FQNEAQ. Trimming took off 5 bases at V and 3 bases at J, with 14 bases between the two ends. CDR3 size: 15 residues. The DNA for the CDR3 is TGTGCCAGCAGCCTACAGGGAGGGGATGGAAACACCATATATTTT. Translating gives CASSLQGGDGNTIYF.

The chain combines TRBV7-9 with TRBJ2-7; 8 bases are a match to TRBD1. Trimming removed 10 bases from V and 2 bases from J; junction bases left unmatched: 16. CDR3 length equals 16 residues. CDR1 and CDR2 from the germline V gene are SEHNR and FQNEAQ (reference sequence). CDR3 coding DNA: TGTGCCATATCGACGCTGAGACAGGGGTTCACCTACGAGCAGTACTTC. This gives the protein CAISTLRQGFTYEQYF.

The chain couples TRBV15 to TRBJ2-3; 10 bases map to TRBD2. The CDR3 extends over 16 amino acids. Germline V gene data show CDR1 as LNHNV and CDR2 as YYDKDF (reference sequence). V lost 0 bases to trimming and J lost 4 bases; unmatched junction nucleotides: 4. The DNA of the CDR3 is TGTGCCACCAGCAGAGACAAGCGGGGGGGCCCAGATACGCAGTATTTT. Translating gives CATSRDKRGGPDTQYF.

The rearrangement links TRBV28 to TRBJ2-5; D call uncertain. The germline V gene encodes CDR1 MDHEN and CDR2 SYDVKM. V dropped 3 bases and J dropped 1 base, with 6 bases sitting between them. The CDR3 has 13 residues. The CDR3 protein is CASSLERQETQYF. The CDR3 region has the DNA TGTGCCAGCAGTTTGGAGCGCCAAGAGACCCAGTACTTC.

The V call is TRBV10-2, the J call TRBJ2-7, with TRBD2 matching 8 bases. The CDR3 contains 13 residues. The V and J ends lost 8 bases and 10 bases, in that order; junction bases with no gene match: 13. Germline CDR1 reads WSHSY; CDR2 reads SAAADI. The CDR3 sequence is CASGLAGPGGQYF. The CDR3 DNA reads as TGCGCCAGCGGGCTAGCGGGTCCTGGGGGACAGTACTTC.

The chain employs TRBV7-6 and TRBJ2-7; 7 nucleotides agree with TRBD1. This CDR3 has 15 residues. Germline trimming cut 0 bases from V and 5 bases from J; bases unmatched to any gene: 7. Germline V CDR1 and CDR2: SGHVS, FNYEAQ. The CDR3 reads CASSLAPTGNHEQYF. The DNA of the CDR3 is TGTGCCAGCAGCTTAGCGCCGACAGGGAACCACGAGCAGTACTTC.

The chain uses TRBV12-5 and TRBJ2-1, with D maybe TRBD2 (6 bases). The CDR3 is 17 residues long. Trimming pared 5 bases from V and 3 bases from J, leaving 20 bases between. Germline-derived CDR1 and CDR2 are LGHNT and FRNRAP. The CDR3 nucleotides are TGTGCTAGTGGTCCGCCCCAAGTAGCGGCAGACTACAATGAGCAGTTCTTC. Its protein is CASGPPQVAADYNEQFF.

This rearrangement joins TRBV5-1 to TRBJ2-7; 7 bases agree with TRBD1. Germline CDR1 SGHRS, CDR2 YFSETQ. With V trimmed by 2 bases and J by 1 base, 6 bases remained unmatched. The CDR3 contains 15 residues. The CDR3 DNA sequence: TGCGCCAGCAGCTTAACTGAGGGGGCTTCCTACGAGCAGTACTTC. This codes for CASSLTEGASYEQYF.

This clone has just a few counts. The chain joins TRBV19 to TRBJ2-7, with 8 bases identical to TRBD2. Trimming took 4 bases from V and 5 from J; bases not matched to a gene: 13. The CDR3 has 16 residues. The germline gives CDR1 LNHDA, CDR2 SQIVND (reference sequence). CDR3 nucleotides: TGTGCCAGTAGTACCTCTCCCCGGGGGGGCAAGAACGAGCAGTACTTC. Residues: CASSTSPRGGKNEQYF.

J is TRBJ1-2 and V is TRBV5-6; perhaps TRBD1 as D (6 bases). V gave up 0 bases and J gave up 2 bases, with 17 bases separating them. Germline values: CDR1 SGHDT, CDR2 YYEEEE. The CDR3 consists of 17 residues. The CDR3 coding sequence is TGTGCCAGCAGCTTGGGGGGGCAGGGGTTGAAAAACTATGGCTACACCTTC. It specifies CASSLGGQGLKNYGYTF.

This chain joins TRBV4-2 and TRBJ1-4; D unresolved. Trimming removed 4 bases from V and 2 bases from J, with 14 bases in between. Germline V lookup: CDR1 LGHNA, CDR2 YNFKEQ. This CDR3 has 16 amino acids. The CDR3 loop is CASSPFWAATNEKLFF. The DNA of the CDR3 is TGTGCCAGCAGCCCCTTCTGGGCTGCGACTAATGAAAAACTGTTTTTT.

This chain connects TRBV9 to TRBJ2-5; 11 bases are a match to TRBD2. The CDR3 runs to 16 residues. Trimming took 0 bases from V and 2 from J; bases not matched to a gene: 3. CDR1 and CDR2 (germline): SGDLS, YYNGEE. Here the CDR3 reads CASSVERTSGQETQYF. DNA for the CDR3: TGTGCCAGCAGCGTAGAGCGGACTAGCGGGCAAGAGACCCAGTACTTC.

This sequence joins TRBV23-1 and TRBJ2-5, with 8 positions matching TRBD1. Being an ORF, TRBV23-1 has a function that is uncertain. V was clipped by 2 bases and J by 4 bases; unmatched bases: 15. The CDR3 covers 18 residues. The CDR3 region is CASSQLPYSTGARETQYF. The CDR3 DNA reads TGCGCCAGCAGTCAACTTCCATACTCGACAGGGGCCCGAGAGACCCAGTACTTC.

This chain uses TRBV5-1 with TRBJ2-1; 10 bases map to TRBD2. V gave up 4 bases and J gave up 14 bases; unmatched junction bases: 12. CDR1 and CDR2 from the germline V gene are SGHRS and YFSETQ. The CDR3 is 14 amino acids. The CDR3 is CASSASNPSGSEFF. The CDR3 coding sequence is TGCGCCAGCAGCGCCTCTAACCCTAGCGGGAGTGAGTTCTTC.

This clone was counted a single time. This sequence joins TRBV2 and TRBJ1-2, with D possibly matching TRBD1 (6 bases). Germline V lookup: CDR1 SNHLY, CDR2 FYNNEI. Trimming pared 6 bases from V and 2 bases from J, leaving 13 bases between. This CDR3 comprises 14 residues. Written as DNA, the CDR3 is TGTGCCAGCAGGAGGACAGCAACCAACTATGGCTACACCTTC. Its protein product is CASRRTATNYGYTF.

The rearrangement uses TRBV7-2 and TRBJ2-5; weak D call: TRBD2 (6 bases). V lost 5 bases and J 5 bases, leaving 12 bases between the germline ends. CDR1 and CDR2 (germline): SGHTA, FQGNSA. The CDR3 runs 13 residues. CDR3 sequence (DNA): TGTGCCAGCAGCCGGGGGTGGAGTGAGACCCAGTACTTC. Translating gives CASSRGWSETQYF.

V and J are TRBV7-2 and TRBJ1-6; a weak D match, TRBD1 (6 bases). The CDR3 has 16 amino acids. The germline V and J ends were trimmed by 0 bases and 4 bases, with 10 bases remaining between them. Per germline, CDR1 SGHTA and CDR2 FQGNSA. The CDR3 DNA reads TGTGCCAGCAGCTTAGCCCCGGGACAATATAATTCACCCCTCCACTTT. Translating it yields CASSLAPGQYNSPLHF.

This chain uses TRBV14 with TRBJ2-4; 8 bases line up with TRBD1. The CDR3 contains 14 residues. With V trimmed by 1 base and J by 4 bases, 0 bases remained unmatched. Germline V CDR1 and CDR2: SGHDN, FVKESK. In nucleotides, the CDR3 is TGTGCCAGCAGCCAAGGGGACAGGAAAAACATTCAGTACTTC. The encoded protein is CASSQGDRKNIQYF.

The V and J genes are TRBV4-1 and TRBJ2-2; 9 bases fit TRBD2. The germline CDR1 and CDR2 sequences are MGHRA and YSYEKL. V dropped 1 base and J dropped 2; count of bases not matched to a gene: 8. The CDR3 spans 18 residues. CDR3 nucleotides: TGCGCCAGCAGCCAAGGGTTTACGACTAGCGGTAACACCGGGGAGCTGTTTTTT. Translation: CASSQGFTTSGNTGELFF.

J is TRBJ2-1 and V is TRBV5-6; 7 bases are a match to TRBD2. CDR1 and CDR2 from the germline V gene are SGHDT and YYEEEE. The CDR3 length is 13 residues. The J segment lost 9 bases and the V segment lost 3 bases, leaving 6 bases of the junction unmatched. CDR3 sequence: CASSSRDYLEQFF. In DNA, the CDR3 is TGTGCCAGCAGCTCCCGGGACTATCTTGAGCAGTTCTTC.

The chain has TRBV19 and TRBJ2-5, with 9 bases lining up with TRBD1. Germline lookup yields CDR1 LNHDA and CDR2 SQIVND (reference sequence). The ends lost 9 bases at V and 4 bases at J; junction bases unmatched: 15. This CDR3 has 16 residues. The CDR3 here is CASSSTGGWLRETQYF. CDR3 coding DNA: TGTGCCAGCAGCTCGACAGGGGGATGGCTGCGAGAGACCCAGTACTTC.